One and the same sample provided the 6 T cell receptor beta chains below, sequenced in a study of CD8+CD57+ T cells in acquired aplastic anemia. The template for TCR beta VDJ and CDR3 sequence profiling was genomic DNA. TCRdb itself ran the reads through MiXCR, one entry per CDR3 protein. The profile shows a few hundred thousand distinct CDR3 sequences, less than 35% of them singletons. It was patients with CD8+CD57+ cell expansion by flow cytometry who were chosen for sequencing. The source material was sorted CD4+, CD8+, or CD8+CD57+ T cells (not recorded which) from PBMCs. The receptors derive from a human donor with aplastic anemia.

This clonotype has just a few counts. Germline is not matched at one junction end, which may reflect a read error. V is TRBV19 and J is TRBJ2-5, with 9 positions matching TRBD1. The length of the CDR3 is 17 residues. Germline-derived CDR1 and CDR2 are LNHDA and SQIVND (reference sequence). The CDR3 sequence is CATSKRRTGEMQETQYF. CDR3 in DNA: TGTGCCACTAGTAAACGTCGGACAGGGGAAATGCAAGAGACCCAGTACTTC.

The genes are TRBV20-1 and TRBJ2-1; 12 bases match TRBD2. Per germline, CDR1 DFQATT and CDR2 SNEGSKA (reference sequence). The CDR3 has 14 amino acids. Losses at the gene ends were 3 bases for V and 10 bases for J; bases not matched to a gene: 7. The CDR3 loop reads CSASLAGGPREQFF. DNA of the CDR3: TGCAGTGCTAGTCTAGCGGGGGGGCCACGAGAGCAGTTCTTC.

The chain employs TRBV20-1 and TRBJ2-5; 14 nucleotides agree with TRBD2. Germline V lookup: CDR1 DFQATT, CDR2 SNEGSKA (reference sequence). The CDR3 is 17 amino acids. V lost 2 bases, J lost 5 bases, and 10 bases stayed unmatched. CDR3 residues: CSARSQWGLAGVETQYF. CDR3 DNA: TGCAGTGCTAGATCCCAGTGGGGACTAGCGGGAGTGGAGACCCAGTACTTC.

J is TRBJ1-6 and V is TRBV29-1; TRBD1 agrees at 8 bases. Germline V gene lookup returns CDR1 SQVTM and CDR2 ANQGSEA. The length of the CDR3 is 12 residues. V was clipped by 4 bases and J by 13 bases; unmatched bases: 6. CDR3: CSVVGQGFPLHF. The CDR3, as DNA: TGCAGCGTTGTTGGACAGGGTTTCCCCCTCCACTTT.

The chain links TRBV2 to TRBJ1-1, with a weak D call TRBD1 (5 bases). The germline V and J ends were trimmed by 2 bases and 7 bases, with 14 bases remaining between them. The CDR3 runs to 14 residues. Germline loops: CDR1 SNHLY, CDR2 FYNNEI. CDR3: CASSEQGLVDEAFF. The DNA for the CDR3 is TGTGCCAGCAGTGAACAGGGACTGGTCGATGAAGCTTTCTTT.

This clonotype came up once. The chain couples TRBV10-3 to TRBJ2-1; TRBD2 aligns across 7 bases. Germline loops: CDR1 ENHRY, CDR2 SYGVKD. The trim removed 6 bases at V and 7 bases at J, leaving 3 bases unmatched. This CDR3 has 12 residues. CDR3 sequence (DNA): TGTGCCATCAGCCTCGGGGGGAATGAGCAGTTCTTC. It translates to CAISLGGNEQFF.